Below, 25 T cell receptor beta chains from the same sample are listed, as sequenced in a study of neurological immune-mediated disorders. The time point was: longitudinal time-point 2. TCRdb independently ran MiXCR on the 5' RACE reads; one entry per CDR3 protein. The repertoire consists of 57,000 or so distinct CDR3 sequences, with around 9.7% occurring once and the leading ten covering 9.5% to 15%. Specimen: PBMCs. Every receptor here comes from a man aged 25 to 45 in good health.

This clonotype was detected ten times or more. The rearrangement joins TRBV29-1 to TRBJ2-7, with TRBD1 identical over 9 bases. Germline V lookup: CDR1 SQVTM, CDR2 ANQGSEA. V trimming: 6 bases; J trimming: 2 bases; junction bases outside the gene matches: 5. The CDR3 has 13 residues. CDR3 loop: CSVGDRVTYEQYF. CDR3 DNA: TGCAGCGTGGGGGACAGGGTGACCTACGAGCAGTACTTC.

This clonotype showed up many times. J is TRBJ2-7 and V is TRBV3-1; D possibly corresponds to TRBD2 (6 bases). This CDR3 has 14 amino acids. V was cut by 4 bases and J by 4 bases, with 14 bases left in between. Germline CDR1 LGHDT, CDR2 YNNKEL (reference sequence). The CDR3: CASSPQGRMYEQYF. DNA of the CDR3: TGTGCCAGCAGCCCCCAAGGGAGGATGTACGAGCAGTACTTC.

The table lists this clonotype with a few counts. The chain is built from TRBV28 and TRBJ2-7; no clear D. The CDR3 is 13 residues long. Looked up from germline, CDR1 is MDHEN and CDR2 is SYDVKM. The V gene lost 5 bases and the J gene lost 4 bases, with 12 bases spanning the gap. In DNA form, the CDR3 reads TGTGCCAGCAGTCTCTCGACTGAGTACGAGCAGTACTTC. This codes for CASSLSTEYEQYF.

This clonotype showed up many times. V usage is TRBV20-1 and J usage is TRBJ2-1, with unresolved D. The germline CDR1 and CDR2 sequences are DFQATT and SNEGSKA (reference sequence). Trimming stripped 1 base from V and 7 bases from J, with 5 bases between. CDR3 size: 11 residues. The CDR3 DNA is TGCAGTGCTAGAGTATGGAATGAGCAGTTCTTC. This sequence encodes CSARVWNEQFF.

This clonotype was picked up many times. The V call is TRBV29-1, the J call TRBJ2-7, with D possibly being TRBD1 (6 bases). CDR3 length: 16 residues. Germline CDR1 is SQVTM and CDR2 is ANQGSEA. Trimming left V 6 bases short and J 0 bases short, with 21 bases between. The CDR3 loop is CSVSPGQKVSSYEQYF. The CDR3 bases are TGCAGCGTGTCCCCCGGACAGAAAGTTAGCTCCTACGAGCAGTACTTC.

This clonotype was seen repeatedly, ten times or more. The chain carries TRBV14 and TRBJ2-1; 12 nucleotides line up with TRBD2. Germline CDR1 reads SGHDN; CDR2 reads FVKESK. This CDR3 region has 15 residues. V was pared by 2 bases and J by 8 bases, with 4 bases of the junction left unmatched. The CDR3 here is CASSQLAGGLYEQFF. CDR3 bases: TGTGCCAGCAGCCAACTAGCGGGAGGGCTGTATGAGCAGTTCTTC.

This clonotype was observed many times. This chain joins TRBV7-9 and TRBJ2-7, with 8 bases matching TRBD2. The J segment lost 5 bases and the V segment lost 7 bases, leaving 10 bases of the junction unmatched. In germline, CDR1 is SEHNR, CDR2 FQNEAQ (reference sequence). This CDR3 comprises 14 residues. This CDR3 is CASTAPGGPHEQYF. CDR3 coding DNA: TGTGCCAGCACCGCACCGGGAGGGCCTCACGAGCAGTACTTC. The complete variable domain, with remaining parts taken from reference TRBV7-9 and TRBJ2-7, reads DTGVSQNPRHKITKRGQNVTFRCDPISEHNRLYWYRQTLGQGPEFLTYFQNEAQLEKSRLLSDRFSAERPKGSFSTLEIQRTEQGDSAMYLCASTAPGGPHEQYFGPGTRLTVT.

In this sample, this clonotype turned up many times. V and J are TRBV29-1 and TRBJ2-3; the match to TRBD2 covers 8 bases. The length of the CDR3 is 16 residues. V lost 4 bases and J lost 5; bases outside the gene matches: 14. Germline loops: CDR1 SQVTM, CDR2 ANQGSEA. CDR3 sequence reads: CSVANRPAGDLDTQYF. In nucleotides, the CDR3 is TGCAGCGTTGCCAACCGGCCAGCGGGAGATCTAGATACGCAGTATTTT.

This clonotype has ten or more counts. This chain uses TRBV5-1 with TRBJ2-7; TRBD2 matches 8 bases. V was pared by 4 bases and J by 5 bases, with 11 bases of the junction left unmatched. The CDR3 is 15 amino acids. Germline V CDR1 and CDR2: SGHRS, YFSETQ. CDR3 nucleotides: TGCGCCAGCAGCCCCGACACGGGAGGGTCCAACGAGCAGTACTTC. Its protein is CASSPDTGGSNEQYF.

This clonotype was counted many times. V gene TRBV5-1 combines with J gene TRBJ2-7, with D perhaps matching TRBD2 (6 bases). In germline, CDR1 is SGHRS, CDR2 YFSETQ. The CDR3 runs to 14 residues. The V end lost 4 bases, the J end lost 4 bases, and 15 bases lay between the germline ends. The CDR3 reads CASSLMRDEYEQYF. The CDR3 DNA follows: TGCGCCAGCAGCCTCATGCGGGATGAGTACGAGCAGTACTTC.

The table lists this clonotype with a count of one. The rearrangement joins TRBV3-1 to TRBJ2-2; D gene unclear. This CDR3 region has 13 residues. Trimming stripped 1 base from V and 5 bases from J, with 5 bases between. The germline V gene encodes CDR1 LGHDT and CDR2 YNNKEL (reference sequence). The CDR3 sequence is CASSQGRTGELFF. DNA of the CDR3: TGTGCCAGCAGCCAAGGAAGGACCGGGGAGCTGTTTTTT.

In this sample, this clonotype turned up many times. Its ends do not fully match the called genes, so a read error is possible. The rearrangement links TRBV12-3 or TRBV12-4 to TRBJ2-1; 10 bases align to TRBD2. This CDR3 comprises 16 residues. Here the CDR3 reads CASTLSPAGGGNEQFF. Written as DNA, the CDR3 is TGTGCCAGCACTTTAAGCCCAGCGGGAGGGGGCAATGAGCAGTTCTTC.

This clonotype was seen repeatedly, ten times or more. This sequence joins TRBV20-1 and TRBJ2-1; 11 nucleotides agree with TRBD2. The CDR3 contains 14 residues. Trimming removed 6 bases from V and 7 bases from J; junction bases left unmatched: 8. CDR1 and CDR2 (germline): DFQATT, SNEGSKA (reference sequence). The CDR3 DNA reads as TGCAGTGCCAAACTAGCGGGAGAATGGAATGAGCAGTTCTTC. Protein: CSAKLAGEWNEQFF.

The rearrangement joins TRBV2 to TRBJ2-2; D perhaps matches TRBD2 (6 bases). The ends were cut back, 3 bases at V and 4 bases at J, with 12 bases in the middle. The germline gives CDR1 SNHLY, CDR2 FYNNEI. The CDR3 is 15 residues long. The CDR3 nucleotides read TGTGCCAGCAGTGAGCGGCGGGATGTCACCGGGGAGCTGTTTTTT. The encoded protein is CASSERRDVTGELFF. The whole variable domain, filled in from reference TRBV2 and TRBJ2-2, reads EPEVTQTPSHQVTQMGQEVILRCVPISNHLYFYWYRQILGQKVEFLVSFYNNEISEKSEIFDDQFSVERPDGSNFTLKIRSTKLEDSAMYFCASSERRDVTGELFFGEGSRLTVL.

This clonotype was seen many times. J is TRBJ2-7 and V is TRBV27; 8 bases align to TRBD1. Germline CDR1 reads MNHEY; CDR2 reads SMNVEV (reference sequence). The V and J ends lost 8 bases and 2 bases, in that order; junction bases with no gene match: 5. This CDR3 contains 13 residues. The CDR3 nucleotides are TGTGCCAGCGGCGGACAGGGAGCCTACGAGCAGTACTTC. Residues: CASGGQGAYEQYF.

With regard to this clonotype: This sequence may be a read error, since a much larger clone differs from it by one base. The genes are TRBV10-2 and TRBJ1-1; no firm D call. Germline V gives CDR1 WSHSY, CDR2 SAAADI. The CDR3 spans 15 residues. With 7 bases removed from V and 1 base from J, the gap between germline ends came to 16 bases. Here the CDR3 reads CASKLNRNTNTEAFF. The CDR3 nucleotides are TGCGCCAGCAAGTTAAATAGAAACACGAACACTGAAGCTTTCTTT.

The chain couples TRBV7-9 to TRBJ2-7, with 7 bases lining up with TRBD1. The CDR3 is made up of 14 amino acids. The junction had 4 bases not matched to a gene; V was cut back by 3 bases and J by 2 bases. The germline gives CDR1 SEHNR, CDR2 FQNEAQ (reference sequence). The CDR3 reads CASSLTGITYEQYF. As DNA, the CDR3 is TGTGCCAGCAGCTTGACAGGGATTACCTACGAGCAGTACTTC.

There are many counts of this clonotype. The chain employs TRBV20-1 and TRBJ2-1; TRBD2 agrees at 11 bases. V was clipped by 0 bases and J by 9 bases; unmatched bases: 7. Germline CDR1 DFQATT, CDR2 SNEGSKA (reference sequence). This CDR3 region has 15 residues. The CDR3 reads CSARELAGGPGEQFF. The CDR3 DNA follows: TGCAGTGCTAGAGAGTTAGCGGGAGGGCCCGGTGAGCAGTTCTTC.

Ten or more counts support this clonotype. This rearrangement joins TRBV29-1 to TRBJ1-2, with D maybe TRBD1 (5 bases). This CDR3 contains 13 residues. Germline V lookup: CDR1 SQVTM, CDR2 ANQGSEA. Trimming pared 5 bases from V and 4 bases from J, leaving 14 bases between. The DNA for the CDR3 is TGCAGCGTTCGGGGGGGGTTGGGCTATGGCTACACCTTC. The encoded protein is CSVRGGLGYGYTF.

This clonotype was seen a single time. Being one base from a much bigger clone, this may be a read error. The V and J genes are TRBV7-3 and TRBJ2-2; possibly TRBD1 or TRBD2 for D (5 bases each). V gave up 1 base and J gave up 9 bases, with 15 bases separating them. The CDR3 consists of 15 residues. CDR1 and CDR2 (germline): SGHTA, FQGTGA. DNA for the CDR3: TGTGCCAGCAGCTTAATAGGCCGAGGGACCCGGGAGCTGTTTTTT. Translating it yields CASSLIGRGTRELFF.

The sample holds many counts of this clonotype. The chain couples TRBV12-5 to TRBJ2-1; TRBD1 or TRBD2 may be the D gene (5 bases each). The CDR3 extends over 16 amino acids. CDR1 is LGHNT and CDR2 is FRNRAP in the germline V gene. Trimming stripped 3 bases from V and 2 bases from J, with 14 bases between. The CDR3 region has the DNA TGTGCTAGTGGTTTCTCCCCGGGACCCACCTACAATGAGCAGTTCTTC. It translates to CASGFSPGPTYNEQFF.

Concerning this clonotype: A read error is possible here, since a much larger clone lies one base away. The CDR3 reads CANSRDGLYEQYF. Here the CDR3 DNA reads TGTGCCAACAGCCGGGACGGGCTCTACGAGCAGTACTTC. V gene TRBV11-3 combines with J gene TRBJ2-7, with D possibly being TRBD1 or TRBD2 (5 bases each). CDR1 and CDR2 from the germline V gene are SGHNT and YENEEA. The CDR3 is 13 residues long.

This clonotype showed up many times. The V call is TRBV20-1, the J call TRBJ1-5, with 8 bases lining up with TRBD1. The germline V gene has CDR1 DFQATT and CDR2 SNEGSKA (reference sequence). J gave up 1 base and V 6 bases, and 5 bases lay outside the gene matches. The CDR3 extends over 14 amino acids. CDR3 region: CSAGQGISNQPQHF. The CDR3 bases are TGCAGTGCCGGACAGGGAATAAGCAATCAGCCCCAGCATTTT.

The V and J genes are TRBV7-2 and TRBJ2-3; 7 bases match TRBD2. The length of the CDR3 is 14 residues. V trimming: 4 bases; J trimming: 1 base; junction bases outside the gene matches: 2. CDR1 SGHTA and CDR2 FQGNSA come from the germline V gene. CDR3 sequence: CASSYTSGTDTQYF. In nucleotides, the CDR3 is TGTGCCAGCAGCTATACTAGCGGCACAGATACGCAGTATTTT.

In regard to this clonotype: The DNA is omitted, as the CDR3 cannot be located on it reliably, and the CDR3 follows TCRdb's listing. This chain's CDR3 is CASSYLYEQYFGRSYGYTF. The chain has TRBV3-1 and TRBJ1-2; TRBD1 is taken as the D call from the table, unchecked against the DNA. The CDR3 has 19 amino acids, counting both end residues. Germline V gene lookup returns CDR1 LGHDT and CDR2 YNNKEL (reference sequence).